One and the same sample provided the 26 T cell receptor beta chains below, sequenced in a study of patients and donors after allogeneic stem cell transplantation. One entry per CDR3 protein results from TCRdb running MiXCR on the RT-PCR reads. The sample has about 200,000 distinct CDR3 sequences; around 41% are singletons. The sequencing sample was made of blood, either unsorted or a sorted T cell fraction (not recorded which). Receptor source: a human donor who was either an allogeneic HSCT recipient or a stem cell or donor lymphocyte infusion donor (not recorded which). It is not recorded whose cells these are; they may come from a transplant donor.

The CDR3 here is CSAEDWDSQSYEQYF. CDR3 DNA: TGCAGTGCTGAGGACTGGGACAGCCAAAGCTACGAGCAGTACTTC. The chain joins TRBV20-1 to TRBJ2-7, with 7 nucleotides matching TRBD1. The CDR3 contains 15 residues. J lost 3 bases, V lost 5 bases, and 13 bases had no gene match. Germline values: CDR1 DFQATT, CDR2 SNEGSKA (reference sequence).

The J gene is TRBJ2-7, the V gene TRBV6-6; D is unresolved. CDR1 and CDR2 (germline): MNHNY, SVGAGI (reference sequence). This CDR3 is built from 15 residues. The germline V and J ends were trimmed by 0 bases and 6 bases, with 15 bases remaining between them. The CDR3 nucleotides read TGTGCCAGCAGTTACTCAACGCGTTCCTACGGCGAGCAGTACTTC. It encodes CASSYSTRSYGEQYF.

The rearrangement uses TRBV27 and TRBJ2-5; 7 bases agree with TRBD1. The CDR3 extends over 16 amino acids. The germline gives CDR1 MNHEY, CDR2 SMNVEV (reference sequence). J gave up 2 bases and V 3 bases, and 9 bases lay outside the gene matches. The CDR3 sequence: CASSLLGDSKQETQYF. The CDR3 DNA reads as TGTGCCAGCAGTTTGTTGGGGGACAGTAAACAAGAGACCCAGTACTTC.

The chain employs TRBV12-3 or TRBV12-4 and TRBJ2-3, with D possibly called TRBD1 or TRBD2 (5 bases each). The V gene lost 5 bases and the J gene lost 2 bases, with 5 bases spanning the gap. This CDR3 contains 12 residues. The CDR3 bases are TGTGCCAGCAGTGGGACCACAGATACGCAGTATTTT. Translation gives CASSGTTDTQYF.

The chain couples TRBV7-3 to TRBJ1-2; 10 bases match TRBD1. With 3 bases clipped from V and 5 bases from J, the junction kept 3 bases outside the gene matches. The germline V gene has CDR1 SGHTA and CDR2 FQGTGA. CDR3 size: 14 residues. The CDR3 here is CASSLTGGEYGYTF. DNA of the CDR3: TGTGCCAGCAGCTTGACAGGGGGCGAATATGGCTACACCTTC.

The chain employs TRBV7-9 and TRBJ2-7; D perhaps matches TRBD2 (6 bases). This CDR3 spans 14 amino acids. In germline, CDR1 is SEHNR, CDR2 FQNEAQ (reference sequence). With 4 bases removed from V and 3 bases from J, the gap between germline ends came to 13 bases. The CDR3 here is CASSSGSTSYEQYF. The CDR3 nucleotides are TGTGCCAGCAGCTCCGGGTCGACTAGCTACGAGCAGTACTTC.

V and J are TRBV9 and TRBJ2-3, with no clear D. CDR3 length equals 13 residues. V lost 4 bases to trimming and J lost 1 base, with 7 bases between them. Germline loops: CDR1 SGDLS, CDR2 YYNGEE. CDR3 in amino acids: CASSQWGTDTQYF. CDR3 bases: TGTGCCAGCAGCCAATGGGGCACAGATACGCAGTATTTT.

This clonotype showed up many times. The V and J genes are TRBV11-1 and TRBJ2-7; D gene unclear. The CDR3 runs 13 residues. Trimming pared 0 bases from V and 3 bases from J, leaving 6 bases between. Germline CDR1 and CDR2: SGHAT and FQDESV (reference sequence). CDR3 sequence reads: CASSLAQNYEQYF. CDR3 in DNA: TGTGCCAGCAGCTTAGCACAGAACTACGAGCAGTACTTC.

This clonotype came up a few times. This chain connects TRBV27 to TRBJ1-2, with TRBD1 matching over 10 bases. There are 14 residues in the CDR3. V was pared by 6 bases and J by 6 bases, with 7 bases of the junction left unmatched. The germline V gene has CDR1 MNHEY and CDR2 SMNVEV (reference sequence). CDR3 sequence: CASRDGQGENGYTF. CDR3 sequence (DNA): TGTGCCAGCAGAGATGGACAGGGGGAGAATGGCTACACCTTC.

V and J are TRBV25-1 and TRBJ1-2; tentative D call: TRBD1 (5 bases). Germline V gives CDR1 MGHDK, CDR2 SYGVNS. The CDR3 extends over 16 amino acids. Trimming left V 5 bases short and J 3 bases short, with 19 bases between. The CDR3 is CASSLESTTGDYGYTF. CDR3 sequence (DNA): TGTGCCAGCAGTCTGGAATCTACAACGGGGGACTATGGCTACACCTTC.

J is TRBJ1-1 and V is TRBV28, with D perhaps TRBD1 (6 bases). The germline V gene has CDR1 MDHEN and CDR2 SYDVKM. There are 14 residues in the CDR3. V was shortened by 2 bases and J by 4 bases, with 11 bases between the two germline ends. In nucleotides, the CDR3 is TGTGCCAGCAGTTTACTCAGGGGCGGCACTGAAGCTTTCTTT. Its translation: CASSLLRGGTEAFF.

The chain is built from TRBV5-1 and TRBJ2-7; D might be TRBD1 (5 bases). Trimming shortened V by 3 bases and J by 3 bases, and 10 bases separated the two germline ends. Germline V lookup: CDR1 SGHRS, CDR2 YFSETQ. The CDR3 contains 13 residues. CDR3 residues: CASSSSGNYEQYF. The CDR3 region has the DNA TGCGCCAGCAGCTCCTCAGGGAACTACGAGCAGTACTTC.

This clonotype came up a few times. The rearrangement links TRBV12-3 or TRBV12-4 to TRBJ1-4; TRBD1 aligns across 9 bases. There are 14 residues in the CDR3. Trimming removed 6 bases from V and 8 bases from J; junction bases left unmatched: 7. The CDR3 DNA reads TGTGCCAGCAGCAGCTCCGACAGGGGGGAAAAACTGTTTTTT. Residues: CASSSSDRGEKLFF.

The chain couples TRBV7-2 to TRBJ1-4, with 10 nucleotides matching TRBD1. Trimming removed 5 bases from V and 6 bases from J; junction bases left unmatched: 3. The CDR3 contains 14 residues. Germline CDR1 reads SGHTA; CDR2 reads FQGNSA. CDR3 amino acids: CASSRQGAYEKLFF. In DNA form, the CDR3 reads TGTGCCAGCAGCCGACAGGGGGCGTATGAAAAACTGTTTTTT.

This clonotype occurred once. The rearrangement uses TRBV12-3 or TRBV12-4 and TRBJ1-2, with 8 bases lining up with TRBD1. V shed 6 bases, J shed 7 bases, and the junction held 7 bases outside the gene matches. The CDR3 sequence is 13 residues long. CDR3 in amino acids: CASSRGQGTGYTF. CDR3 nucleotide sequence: TGTGCCAGCAGCAGAGGACAGGGAACTGGCTACACCTTC.

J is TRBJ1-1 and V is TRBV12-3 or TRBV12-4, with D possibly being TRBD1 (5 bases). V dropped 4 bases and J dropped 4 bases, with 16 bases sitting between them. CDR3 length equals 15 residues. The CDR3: CASSSMRTGGTEAFF. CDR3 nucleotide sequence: TGTGCCAGCAGTTCTATGCGTACCGGGGGCACTGAAGCTTTCTTT.

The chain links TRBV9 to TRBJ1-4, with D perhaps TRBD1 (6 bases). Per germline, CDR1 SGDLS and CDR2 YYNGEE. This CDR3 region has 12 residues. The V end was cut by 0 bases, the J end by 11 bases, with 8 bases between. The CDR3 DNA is TGTGCCAGCAGCGTAGGCAGGGGTAAACTGTTTTTT. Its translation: CASSVGRGKLFF.

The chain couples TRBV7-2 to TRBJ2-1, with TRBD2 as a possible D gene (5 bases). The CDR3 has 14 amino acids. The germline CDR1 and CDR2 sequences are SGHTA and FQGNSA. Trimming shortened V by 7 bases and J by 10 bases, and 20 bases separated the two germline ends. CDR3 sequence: CASTPSLSLSEQFF. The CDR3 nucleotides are TGTGCCAGCACTCCTAGCTTGTCACTAAGCGAGCAGTTCTTC.

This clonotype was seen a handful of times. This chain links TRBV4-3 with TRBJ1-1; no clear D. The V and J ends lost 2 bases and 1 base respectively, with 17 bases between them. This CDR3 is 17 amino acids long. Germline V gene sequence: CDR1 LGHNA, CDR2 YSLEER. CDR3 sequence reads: CASSQLVSRVRNTEAFF. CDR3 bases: TGCGCCAGCAGCCAATTGGTATCGAGGGTGCGGAACACTGAAGCTTTCTTT.

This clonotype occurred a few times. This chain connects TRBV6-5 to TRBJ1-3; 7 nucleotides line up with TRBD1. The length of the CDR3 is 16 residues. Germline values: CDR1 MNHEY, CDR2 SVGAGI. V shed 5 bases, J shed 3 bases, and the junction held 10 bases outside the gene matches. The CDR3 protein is CASSLLLDRLGNTIYF. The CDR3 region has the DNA TGTGCCAGCAGTCTACTCCTGGACAGGCTTGGAAACACCATATATTTT.

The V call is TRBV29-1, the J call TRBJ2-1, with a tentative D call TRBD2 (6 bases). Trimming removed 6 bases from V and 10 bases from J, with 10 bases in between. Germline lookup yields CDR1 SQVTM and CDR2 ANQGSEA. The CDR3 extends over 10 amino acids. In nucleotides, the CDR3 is TGCAGCGTCCTAACTAGCGAGCAGTTCTTC. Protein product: CSVLTSEQFF.

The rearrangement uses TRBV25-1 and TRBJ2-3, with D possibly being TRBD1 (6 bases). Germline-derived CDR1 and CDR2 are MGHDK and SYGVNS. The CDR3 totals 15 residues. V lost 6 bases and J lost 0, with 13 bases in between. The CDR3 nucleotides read TGTGCCAGCAGCGCCAGGGGAGCTAGCACAGATACGCAGTATTTT. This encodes CASSARGASTDTQYF.

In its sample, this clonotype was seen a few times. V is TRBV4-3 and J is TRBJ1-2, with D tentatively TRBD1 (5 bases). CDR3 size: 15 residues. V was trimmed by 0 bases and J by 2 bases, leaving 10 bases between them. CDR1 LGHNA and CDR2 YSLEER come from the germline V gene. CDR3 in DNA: TGCGCCAGCAGCCAAGAAGACAGCGAAAACTATGGCTACACCTTC. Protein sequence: CASSQEDSENYGYTF.

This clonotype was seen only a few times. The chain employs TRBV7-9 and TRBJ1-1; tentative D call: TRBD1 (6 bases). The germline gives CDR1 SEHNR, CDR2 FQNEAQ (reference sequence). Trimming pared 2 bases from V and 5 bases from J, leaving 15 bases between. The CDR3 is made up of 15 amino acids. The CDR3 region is CASSLLRGRETEAFF. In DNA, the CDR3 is TGTGCCAGCAGCTTACTCAGGGGAAGGGAGACTGAAGCTTTCTTT.

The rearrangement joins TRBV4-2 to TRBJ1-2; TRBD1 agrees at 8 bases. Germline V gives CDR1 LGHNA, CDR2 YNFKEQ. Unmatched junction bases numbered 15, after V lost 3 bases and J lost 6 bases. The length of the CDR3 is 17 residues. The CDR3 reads CASSQIVSTGAPNGYTF. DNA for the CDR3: TGTGCCAGCAGCCAGATAGTATCGACAGGGGCTCCTAATGGCTACACCTTC.

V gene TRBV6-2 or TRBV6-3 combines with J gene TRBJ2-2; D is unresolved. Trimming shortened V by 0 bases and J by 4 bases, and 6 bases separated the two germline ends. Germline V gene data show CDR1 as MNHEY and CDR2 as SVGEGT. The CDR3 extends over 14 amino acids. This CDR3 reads CASSYSRVTGELFF. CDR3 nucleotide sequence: TGTGCCAGCAGTTACTCGAGAGTCACCGGGGAGCTGTTTTTT.